The 21 T cell receptor beta chains given below trace back to one sample, sequenced in a study of T cell responses to AZD1222 COVID-19 vaccine (dated by TCRdb to about 2021). Library generation was performed with the immunoSEQ multiplex PCR assay. What TCRdb holds here is the immuneACCESS table cut down to in-frame rearrangements. Part of the clones is not present; checked against another copy, under half of the missing clones reflect an unresolved V gene, and the others are unexplained. This sample has 90,000 to 120,000 clones in its table, and about 91% of those were observed once. The ten largest clonotypes hold roughly a sixth of the sample. The sample's time point label is to be understood as: baseline before first vaccination. Source: peripheral blood, taken on day 0 of AZD1222 vaccination. These TCRs come from an adult in good health.

The J gene is TRBJ2-7, the V gene TRBV11-2; 11 bases are a match to TRBD1. CDR3 length: 16 amino acids. CDR1 and CDR2 from the germline V gene are SGHAT and FQNNGV. Losses at the gene ends were 1 base for V and 5 bases for J; bases not matched to a gene: 7. The CDR3 protein is CASSLAPDRGRNEQYF. As DNA, the CDR3 is TGTGCCAGCAGCTTAGCCCCGGACAGGGGGCGGAACGAGCAGTACTTC.

The chain carries TRBV6-5 and TRBJ1-3; D gene ambiguous. V was clipped by 3 bases and J by 8 bases, with 8 bases between them. The CDR3 extends over 12 amino acids. CDR1 is MNHEY and CDR2 is SVGAGI in the germline V gene. In nucleotides, the CDR3 is TGTGCCAGCAGTTATAGCGCGGACACCATATATTTT. It is translated as CASSYSADTIYF.

Details on this clone: No conserved phenylalanine or tryptophan is present at the end of the CDR3, so a read error is the likely explanation. This chain links TRBV19 with TRBJ1-6; 7 bases agree with TRBD1. The junction had 1 base not matched to a gene; V was cut back by 2 bases and J by 9 bases. CDR1 LNHDA and CDR2 SQIVND come from the germline V gene (reference sequence). There are 13 residues in the CDR3. The DNA of the CDR3 is TGTGCCAGTAGTATACGGGACAGTTCACCCCTCCACCTT. It codes for CASSIRDSSPLHL.

This clone was recorded once. The V and J genes are TRBV19 and TRBJ2-1, with 7 nucleotides matching TRBD1. The CDR3 totals 14 residues. CDR1 LNHDA and CDR2 SQIVND come from the germline V gene (reference sequence). V lost 7 bases and J lost 4; bases outside the gene matches: 7. The DNA of the CDR3 is TGTGCCAGTACGGCCGGGACAGCTTACAATGAGCAGTTCTTC. This sequence encodes CASTAGTAYNEQFF. Looking up the rest from reference TRBV19 and TRBJ2-1 gives the full variable domain: DGGITQSPKYLFRKEGQNVTLSCEQNLNHDAMYWYRQDPGQGLRLIYYSQIVNDFQKGDIAEGYSVSREKKESFPLTVTSAQKNPTAFYLCASTAGTAYNEQFFGPGTRLTVL.

The rearrangement uses TRBV6-5 and TRBJ1-1, with 7 bases lining up with TRBD1. The V and J ends lost 0 bases and 7 bases, in that order; junction bases with no gene match: 2. The CDR3 is made up of 13 amino acids. Germline loops: CDR1 MNHEY, CDR2 SVGAGI. Here the CDR3 DNA reads TGTGCCAGCAGTTACTCAGGGACAGATGAAGCTTTCTTT. It codes for CASSYSGTDEAFF.

The genes are TRBV15 and TRBJ1-5; D remains ambiguous. The CDR3 length is 17 residues. The germline V gene encodes CDR1 LNHNV and CDR2 YYDKDF (reference sequence). Trimming removed 0 bases at V and 2 bases at J, with 14 bases between. The CDR3 spells CATSRDQWSQGNQPQHF. The CDR3 DNA reads TGTGCCACCAGCAGAGATCAGTGGAGTCAAGGCAATCAGCCCCAGCATTTT.

This clone was recorded once. This chain joins TRBV19 and TRBJ1-5; 7 bases are shared with TRBD1. Trimming at V came to 2 bases and at J to 5 bases, leaving 6 bases not matched to a gene. CDR1 LNHDA and CDR2 SQIVND come from the germline V gene (reference sequence). CDR3 length equals 15 residues. Here the CDR3 reads CASSITDRLDQPQHF. DNA of the CDR3: TGTGCCAGTAGTATAACGGACAGGTTAGATCAGCCCCAGCATTTT. Combining the CDR3 with reference TRBV19 and TRBJ1-5 gives the whole variable domain DGGITQSPKYLFRKEGQNVTLSCEQNLNHDAMYWYRQDPGQGLRLIYYSQIVNDFQKGDIAEGYSVSREKKESFPLTVTSAQKNPTAFYLCASSITDRLDQPQHFGDGTRLSIL.

This clone was picked up many times. The chain uses TRBV6-2 or TRBV6-3 and TRBJ1-2; possible D gene TRBD1, 5 bases. The CDR3 covers 13 residues. V lost 5 bases and J 5 bases, leaving 12 bases between the germline ends. Germline V gene lookup returns CDR1 MNHEY and CDR2 SVGEGT. The CDR3 DNA reads TGTGCCAGCAGTAACGGGGGGACGTATGGCTACACCTTC. Translation: CASSNGGTYGYTF.

This chain connects TRBV4-2 to TRBJ1-2; possible D gene TRBD1, 5 bases. The length of the CDR3 is 12 residues. Germline CDR1 LGHNA, CDR2 YNFKEQ. V lost 2 bases and J lost 6, with 7 bases in between. The CDR3 protein is CASSQNRNGYTF. CDR3 bases: TGTGCCAGCAGCCAAAACAGGAATGGCTACACCTTC.

The CDR3 DNA reads as TGTGCCAGCAGCCAAGAAGGGGGGGAGGGCCCCGGCGGCTACACCTTC. This sequence encodes CASSQEGGEGPGGYTF. The rearrangement uses TRBV3-1 (or the pseudogene TRBV3-2) and TRBJ1-2; weak D call: TRBD1 (6 bases). CDR3 size: 16 residues. Germline loops: CDR1 LGHDT, CDR2 YNNKEL (reference sequence). The V end lost 0 bases, the J end lost 8 bases, and 19 bases lay between the germline ends.

V is TRBV6-1 and J is TRBJ2-5, with 8 bases aligning to TRBD2. The J segment lost 5 bases and the V segment lost 0 bases, leaving 11 bases of the junction unmatched. The CDR3 consists of 17 residues. The V gene's germline CDR1 is MNHNS and CDR2 SASEGT. CDR3 loop: CASSEAHGTSGGETQYF. The CDR3 nucleotides read TGTGCCAGCAGTGAAGCGCATGGGACTAGTGGGGGGGAGACCCAGTACTTC.

The V call is TRBV3-1 (or the pseudogene TRBV3-2), the J call TRBJ1-4; maybe TRBD1 (5 bases). The V gene lost 9 bases and the J gene lost 1 base, with 15 bases spanning the gap. There are 15 residues in the CDR3. Germline V CDR1 and CDR2: LGHDT, YNNKEL (reference sequence). The CDR3 DNA is TGTGCCAGTCGTGGGGCTTTAGTAACTAATGAAAAACTGTTTTTT. Translating it yields CASRGALVTNEKLFF.

The chain joins TRBV6-6 to TRBJ2-3; TRBD2 is a possible D gene (6 bases). The germline V gene encodes CDR1 MNHNY and CDR2 SVGAGI (reference sequence). The CDR3 has 15 residues. Trimming pared 2 bases from V and 2 bases from J, leaving 11 bases between. The CDR3 DNA reads as TGTGCCAGCAGTTACGGTTGGGGGGTCACAGATACGCAGTATTTT. This encodes CASSYGWGVTDTQYF.

The chain carries TRBV9 and TRBJ2-1; the D is unclear. V was trimmed by 0 bases and J by 3 bases, leaving 10 bases between them. Germline CDR1 SGDLS, CDR2 YYNGEE. There are 15 residues in the CDR3. CDR3 loop: CASSVGGLDYNEQFF. For the CDR3, the DNA is TGTGCCAGCAGCGTAGGTGGGCTGGACTACAATGAGCAGTTCTTC.

For this clone: This is likely a read error, given that the CDR3 carries no conserved phenylalanine or tryptophan at its end. This chain connects TRBV2 to TRBJ1-6; D is perhaps TRBD1 (6 bases). This CDR3 has 15 residues. CDR1 is SNHLY and CDR2 is FYNNEI in the germline V gene. The V and J ends lost 6 bases and 3 bases respectively, with 12 bases between them. CDR3 coding DNA: TGTGCCAGCAGCCGGGACAAAAACTATAATTCACCCCTCCACCTT. Translated, it gives CASSRDKNYNSPLHL.

The V gene is TRBV19, the J gene TRBJ2-7, with TRBD1 identical over 8 bases. CDR3 length equals 14 residues. In germline, CDR1 is LNHDA, CDR2 SQIVND (reference sequence). Trimming at V came to 5 bases and at J to 7 bases, leaving 10 bases not matched to a gene. CDR3 region: CASSWDRSVDEQYF. The CDR3 coding sequence is TGTGCCAGTAGTTGGGACAGGTCCGTGGATGAGCAGTACTTC.

This chain uses TRBV5-6 with TRBJ1-1; possibly TRBD1 for D (6 bases). The CDR3 totals 15 residues. CDR1 and CDR2 from the germline V gene are SGHDT and YYEEEE. Deletions cut 4 bases from V and 1 base from J, with 14 bases between. The CDR3: CASSRMTGGNTEAFF. CDR3 in DNA: TGTGCCAGCAGCAGAATGACAGGAGGGAACACTGAAGCTTTCTTT.

This chain joins TRBV30 and TRBJ1-2, with unresolved D. Trimming removed 0 bases at V and 4 bases at J, with 12 bases between. CDR1 is GTSNPN, CDR2 SVGIG, per germline (reference sequence). This CDR3 comprises 14 residues. In nucleotides, the CDR3 is TGTGCCTGGAGTGTACTAGGGTTTACCTATGGCTACACCTTC. It yields the protein CAWSVLGFTYGYTF.

The chain is built from TRBV5-1 and TRBJ2-3; D unresolved. There are 16 residues in the CDR3. V lost 0 bases, J lost 0 bases, and 11 bases lay in between. Germline V gene data show CDR1 as SGHRS and CDR2 as YFSETQ. The CDR3 DNA reads as TGCGCCAGCAGCTTGGACAGACCTCCCAGCACAGATACGCAGTATTTT. Translating it yields CASSLDRPPSTDTQYF. Full variable domain (outside the CDR3, taken from reference TRBV5-1 and TRBJ2-3): KAGVTQTPRYLIKTRGQQVTLSCSPISGHRSVSWYQQTPGQGLQFLFEYFSETQRNKGNFPGRFSGRQFSNSRSEMNVSTLELGDSALYLCASSLDRPPSTDTQYFGPGTRLTVL.

The V call is TRBV5-4, the J call TRBJ1-2; 8 bases are a match to TRBD1. Per the germline V gene, CDR1 is SGHNT and CDR2 is YYREEE (reference sequence). The trim removed 5 bases at V and 8 bases at J, leaving 14 bases unmatched. CDR3 size: 15 residues. The CDR3 protein is CASSWRGQGFNGYTF. The CDR3, as DNA: TGTGCCAGCAGTTGGAGAGGACAGGGATTTAACGGCTACACCTTC.

The chain carries TRBV11-1 and TRBJ1-2, with 10 bases matching TRBD1. There are 15 residues in the CDR3. V gave up 3 bases and J gave up 6 bases; unmatched junction bases: 7. From germline, CDR1 is SGHAT and CDR2 FQDESV (reference sequence). The CDR3 bases are TGTGCCAGCAGCTTCCAGGGACAGGGGCAGGATGGCTACACCTTC. Amino acid sequence: CASSFQGQGQDGYTF. The full variable domain, its missing parts supplied by reference TRBV11-1 and TRBJ1-2, is EAEVAQSPRYKITEKSQAVAFWCDPISGHATLYWYRQILGQGPELLVQFQDESVVDDSQLPKDRFSAERLKGVDSTLKIQPAELGDSAMYLCASSFQGQGQDGYTFGSGTRLTVV.